These 29 T cell receptor beta chains share one sample of origin, sequenced in a study of shared clonotypes between healthy human individuals (dated by TCRdb to the early 2020s). Receptors were amplified or captured by the immunoSEQ multiplex PCR assay. TCRdb obtained this table from immuneACCESS and retained in-frame rearrangements with V and J assigned. These tables miss some clones; where compared with another copy, unresolved V genes account for less than half of the shortfall, and the remainder is unexplained. For this sample there are about 1.5 million clones; approximately 98% appear just once. The top ten hold about 0.42% of the sample. Sequenced sample: naive CD4+ T cells sorted from blood. The cell subset or site label of this sample denotes: CD45RA+ positively selected. The receptor set was obtained from a man younger than 40 in good health.

The chain is built from TRBV15 and TRBJ2-3; TRBD1 matches at 7 bases. Germline loops: CDR1 LNHNV, CDR2 YYDKDF (reference sequence). The CDR3 has 15 residues. Trimming cost V 5 bases and J 1 base; bases outside gene matches: 6. For the CDR3, the DNA is TGTGCCACCAGCTCAGGGGGTGGGGGCACAGATACGCAGTATTTT. Protein product: CATSSGGGGTDTQYF.

The chain recombines TRBV7-9 with TRBJ2-1, with 11 bases matching TRBD2. J lost 3 bases, V lost 6 bases, and 4 bases had no gene match. The CDR3 extends over 15 amino acids. Germline values: CDR1 SEHNR, CDR2 FQNEAQ (reference sequence). CDR3 in DNA: TGTGCCAGCAGTTCACTAGCGGGAGACTACAATGAGCAGTTCTTC. Translated, it gives CASSSLAGDYNEQFF.

This rearrangement joins TRBV19 to TRBJ1-2; D is perhaps TRBD1 (6 bases). Germline-derived CDR1 and CDR2 are LNHDA and SQIVND (reference sequence). The CDR3 is made up of 15 amino acids. Trimming took off 9 bases at V and 4 bases at J, with 21 bases between the two ends. The CDR3 DNA reads as TGTGCCAGCACTGGCTTGTCTGGGGGCGTCTATGGCTACACCTTC. This gives the protein CASTGLSGGVYGYTF.

V usage is TRBV5-6 and J usage is TRBJ2-6; D is undetermined. CDR1 SGHDT and CDR2 YYEEEE come from the germline V gene. The CDR3 covers 15 residues. The V end lost 7 bases, the J end lost 0 bases, and 11 bases lay between the germline ends. The chain's CDR3 is CASRRLNSGANVLTF. CDR3 bases: TGTGCCAGCCGCCGACTCAACTCTGGGGCCAACGTCCTGACTTTC.

V gene TRBV5-1 combines with J gene TRBJ1-1, with 7 bases lining up with TRBD1. Germline CDR1 and CDR2: SGHRS and YFSETQ. CDR3 length equals 15 residues. The junction had 8 bases not matched to a gene; V was cut back by 3 bases and J by 3 bases. The CDR3 spells CASSSETGTYTEAFF. The CDR3, as DNA: TGCGCCAGCAGCTCCGAGACAGGGACTTACACTGAAGCTTTCTTT.

In nucleotides, the CDR3 is TGCGCCAGCAGCCAAGAAGGGTTCACTGGAAACACCATATATTTT. Translated: CASSQEGFTGNTIYF. The genes are TRBV4-3 and TRBJ1-3; unclear D gene. Trimming removed 0 bases from V and 2 bases from J, with 8 bases in between. The germline gives CDR1 LGHNA, CDR2 YSLEER. The CDR3 runs to 15 residues.

The CDR3 here is CASSQGLGGSRAYEQYF. Written as DNA, the CDR3 is TGTGCCAGCAGCCAGGGCCTCGGCGGGAGTAGGGCCTACGAGCAGTACTTC. This rearrangement joins TRBV14 to TRBJ2-7; the match to TRBD2 covers 7 bases. The CDR3 sequence is 17 residues long. The junction had 13 bases not matched to a gene; V was cut back by 3 bases and J by 2 bases. The germline CDR1 and CDR2 sequences are SGHDN and FVKESK.

The gene calls are TRBV2 and TRBJ2-3; TRBD2 is a possible D gene (5 bases). CDR1 and CDR2 from the germline V gene are SNHLY and FYNNEI. V lost 8 bases, J lost 2 bases, and 17 bases lay in between. The CDR3 runs 15 residues. CDR3 sequence reads: CASSGGRRITDTQYF. CDR3 nucleotide sequence: TGTGCCAGCTCTGGAGGAAGGAGAATCACAGATACGCAGTATTTT.

This clone was seen a single time. This chain joins TRBV28 and TRBJ2-7, with D perhaps being TRBD1 or TRBD2 (5 bases each). The ends were cut back, 2 bases at V and 6 bases at J, with 11 bases in the middle. Germline-derived CDR1 and CDR2 are MDHEN and SYDVKM. CDR3 size: 13 residues. The CDR3: CASSLGTPGEQYF. For the CDR3, the DNA is TGTGCCAGCAGTTTAGGGACCCCGGGCGAGCAGTACTTC.

This CDR3 is CASSEIPGQGWETQYF. The CDR3 DNA follows: TGTGCCAGCAGTGAAATCCCGGGACAGGGGTGGGAGACCCAGTACTTC. The gene calls are TRBV2 and TRBJ2-5; 10 positions agree with TRBD1. Per the germline V gene, CDR1 is SNHLY and CDR2 is FYNNEI. This CDR3 comprises 16 residues. The V gene end was trimmed by 2 bases and the J gene end by 5 bases; junction bases not matched to a gene: 8. The variable domain in full, completed from reference TRBV2 and TRBJ2-5, reads EPEVTQTPSHQVTQMGQEVILRCVPISNHLYFYWYRQILGQKVEFLVSFYNNEISEKSEIFDDQFSVERPDGSNFTLKIRSTKLEDSAMYFCASSEIPGQGWETQYFGPGTRLLVL.

The V call is TRBV10-3, the J call TRBJ2-7; no firm D call. The CDR3 totals 12 residues. Trimming pared 6 bases from V and 2 bases from J, leaving 8 bases between. Germline values: CDR1 ENHRY, CDR2 SYGVKD. The CDR3 region has the DNA TGTGCCATCAGCCTCACCACCTACGAGCAGTACTTC. It is translated as CAISLTTYEQYF.

In this sample, this clone turned up once. J is TRBJ2-2 and V is TRBV9, with 9 nucleotides matching TRBD2. The germline V gene encodes CDR1 SGDLS and CDR2 YYNGEE. The V gene end was trimmed by 2 bases and the J gene end by 6 bases; junction bases not matched to a gene: 8. CDR3 length: 16 residues. The CDR3: CASSVDLAGRSGELFF. The DNA for the CDR3 is TGTGCCAGCAGCGTTGATCTAGCGGGACGCTCCGGGGAGCTGTTTTTT. The full variable domain, its missing parts supplied by reference TRBV9 and TRBJ2-2, is DSGVTQTPKHLITATGQRVTLRCSPRSGDLSVYWYQQSLDQGLQFLIQYYNGEERAKGNILERFSAQQFPDLHSELNLSSLELGDSALYFCASSVDLAGRSGELFFGEGSRLTVL.

The chain carries TRBV7-2 and TRBJ2-7; no definite D call. V was pared by 1 base and J by 6 bases, with 10 bases between. The CDR3 runs to 13 residues. Per germline, CDR1 SGHTA and CDR2 FQGNSA. The CDR3 sequence is CASSLVISREQYF. For the CDR3, the DNA is TGTGCCAGCAGCTTAGTGATATCCCGCGAGCAGTACTTC.

The chain combines TRBV28 with TRBJ2-7, with D maybe TRBD1 (6 bases). The CDR3 loop spans 15 amino acids. V lost 5 bases and J lost 2, with 16 bases in between. CDR1 and CDR2 from the germline V gene are MDHEN and SYDVKM. The CDR3 sequence: CASSPLTGTAYEQYF. The CDR3, as DNA: TGTGCCAGCAGTCCCCTGACAGGTACGGCCTACGAGCAGTACTTC.

This chain joins TRBV6-5 and TRBJ2-1; 9 positions agree with TRBD2. Germline CDR1 MNHEY, CDR2 SVGAGI. The CDR3 loop spans 14 amino acids. V trimming: 6 bases; J trimming: 6 bases; junction bases outside the gene matches: 6. This chain's CDR3 is CASRGTSTFNEQFF. The CDR3, as DNA: TGTGCCAGCAGAGGGACTAGCACGTTCAATGAGCAGTTCTTC.

A word on this clone: At one end, the junction sequence differs from germline, possibly due to a read error. V usage is TRBV6-6 and J usage is TRBJ2-1, with 12 bases lining up with TRBD2. Germline CDR1 MNHNY, CDR2 SVGAGI (reference sequence). The CDR3 consists of 14 residues. This CDR3 reads CASSGLAGYSEQFF. CDR3 DNA sequence: TGTGCCAGCAGTGGACTAGCGGGATACAGTGAGCAGTTCTTC.

This chain joins TRBV18 and TRBJ1-3; 7 bases fit TRBD1. Germline loops: CDR1 KGHSH, CDR2 LQKENI. Germline trimming cut 3 bases from V and 2 bases from J; bases unmatched to any gene: 7. This CDR3 contains 16 residues. CDR3 sequence: CASSPGTVRTGNTIYF. CDR3 DNA: TGTGCCAGCTCACCGGGGACAGTGCGGACTGGAAACACCATATATTTT.

The chain joins TRBV28 to TRBJ1-5; D unresolved. Germline V gene data show CDR1 as MDHEN and CDR2 as SYDVKM. The V gene lost 8 bases and the J gene lost 6 bases, with 20 bases spanning the gap. This CDR3 spans 15 amino acids. The CDR3 is CASLARVQVTQPQHF. DNA of the CDR3: TGTGCCAGCCTCGCGAGAGTCCAGGTCACTCAGCCCCAGCATTTT.

The chain combines TRBV7-3 with TRBJ2-1; TRBD2 aligns across 8 bases. The CDR3 is made up of 16 amino acids. CDR1 is SGHTA, CDR2 FQGTGA, per germline. The J segment lost 1 base and the V segment lost 3 bases, leaving 5 bases of the junction unmatched. The CDR3 reads CASSFSGSGSYNEQFF. Here the CDR3 DNA reads TGTGCCAGCAGCTTCAGCGGGAGTGGTTCCTACAATGAGCAGTTCTTC.

The rearrangement links TRBV6-4 to TRBJ1-1; D perhaps matches TRBD1 (5 bases). Deletions cut 5 bases from V and 0 bases from J, with 7 bases between. Germline V lookup: CDR1 MRHNA, CDR2 SNTAGT. CDR3 length equals 13 residues. CDR3 coding DNA: TGTGCCAGCAGTCGACAGTTGAACACTGAAGCTTTCTTT. Protein sequence: CASSRQLNTEAFF.

A single count supports this clone. The chain couples TRBV5-1 to TRBJ2-7; 9 positions match TRBD2. From germline, CDR1 is SGHRS and CDR2 YFSETQ. V lost 2 bases, J lost 1 base, and 4 bases stayed unmatched. This CDR3 spans 15 amino acids. CDR3 loop: CASSFTSGPSYEQYF. CDR3 nucleotides: TGCGCCAGCAGCTTCACTAGCGGGCCTTCCTACGAGCAGTACTTC.

The genes are TRBV4-3 and TRBJ2-3, with D possibly being TRBD2 (5 bases). The CDR3 loop spans 13 amino acids. V shed 4 bases and J shed 2 bases, with 7 bases lying between them. Per the germline V gene, CDR1 is LGHNA and CDR2 is YSLEER. The CDR3 spells CASSRLATDTQYF. The CDR3 DNA is TGCGCCAGCAGCCGGCTAGCCACAGATACGCAGTATTTT.

The chain employs TRBV6-5 and TRBJ2-7; no reliable D call. The CDR3 is made up of 12 amino acids. In germline, CDR1 is MNHEY, CDR2 SVGAGI. Trimming removed 6 bases from V and 6 bases from J, with 12 bases in between. The CDR3 loop is CASSQAGGEQYF. CDR3 bases: TGTGCCAGCAGCCAGGCAGGTGGCGAGCAGTACTTC.

The genes are TRBV25-1 and TRBJ2-5; the D is unclear. This CDR3 contains 12 residues. Germline V gene data show CDR1 as MGHDK and CDR2 as SYGVNS. V was cut by 3 bases and J by 0 bases, with 2 bases left in between. The DNA of the CDR3 is TGTGCCAGCAGTGACTACCAAGAGACCCAGTACTTC. Its translation is CASSDYQETQYF.

The chain employs TRBV5-4 and TRBJ1-4; TRBD1 matches 7 bases. Germline V gene lookup returns CDR1 SGHNT and CDR2 YYREEE (reference sequence). V dropped 0 bases and J dropped 7; count of bases not matched to a gene: 3. This CDR3 contains 14 residues. The CDR3 sequence: CASSLGQGTEKLFF. CDR3 DNA: TGTGCCAGCAGCTTGGGACAGGGAACTGAAAAACTGTTTTTT.

This chain connects TRBV10-3 to TRBJ2-1; 8 nucleotides agree with TRBD2. V shed 5 bases and J 2 bases; nucleotides not matched to a gene: 2. CDR1 and CDR2 (germline): ENHRY, SYGVKD. This CDR3 is built from 14 residues. The CDR3 DNA reads as TGTGCCATCAGTCCAGCGGGGGCCTACAATGAGCAGTTCTTC. Translated, it gives CAISPAGAYNEQFF.

On this clone: Other DNA sequences of this sample code for an identical CDR3. This chain links TRBV7-2 with TRBJ2-7; the D is unclear. This CDR3 comprises 12 residues. Germline V gene data show CDR1 as SGHTA and CDR2 as FQGNSA. V was trimmed by 1 base and J by 1 base, leaving 2 bases between them. The CDR3 sequence is CASSLGSYEQYF. The CDR3 nucleotides read TGTGCCAGCAGCTTAGGGTCCTACGAGCAGTACTTC.

CDR3 sequence (DNA): TGTGCCAGCAGCTTTTCGGGGGGAAACACCATATATTTT. Translating it yields CASSFSGGNTIYF. The chain is built from TRBV7-2 and TRBJ1-3; no firm D call. Trimming took 3 bases from V and 4 from J, leaving 7 bases between them. Germline CDR1 SGHTA, CDR2 FQGNSA. This CDR3 comprises 13 residues.

The J gene is TRBJ1-1, the V gene TRBV4-3; D unclear. The CDR3 is made up of 13 amino acids. Germline V gene sequence: CDR1 LGHNA, CDR2 YSLEER. V was trimmed by 0 bases and J by 5 bases, leaving 7 bases between them. CDR3 in amino acids: CASSQEWDTEAFF. CDR3 sequence (DNA): TGCGCCAGCAGCCAAGAATGGGATACTGAAGCTTTCTTT.